This note documents a single TCR beta chain sequence. What it binds is not known. The PCR employed 60 Vbeta primers together with 13 Jbeta primers. The repertoire was sequenced with immunoSEQ multiplex PCR; TCRdb's copy has only in-frame clones and lacks some. The sample lists 100,000 to 150,000 clones, around 80% occurring once. These data are taken from a study of cytomegalovirus exposure and HLA in healthy donors. For the study at large: The early release's HLA-typed donors yielded some 85 million unique TCRs.

The CDR3 is 15 residues long. CDR1 is ENHRY, CDR2 SYGVKD, per germline. V shed 2 bases and J 8 bases; nucleotides not matched to a gene: 4. Study observations and caveats: Previously analyzed data showed that most TCR beta V segments were productive at a frequency of about 87% or about 30%.

Sequencing was carried out using PBMCs. The chain links TRBV10-3 to TRBJ2-5; 14 nucleotides align to TRBD2. The receptor's source is a man aged 25-40 years in good health and CMV-seronegative. CDR3 sequence (DNA): TGTGCCATCAGTGAGAGACTAGCGGGGGGGAACACCCAGTACTTC. As protein: CAISERLAGGNTQYF.